These 7 T cell receptor beta chains were all obtained from the same sample, sequenced in a study of shared clonotypes between healthy human individuals. The repertoire was sequenced with immunoSEQ multiplex PCR; TCRdb's copy has only in-frame clones and lacks some. The sample holds hundreds of thousands of clones, roughly 79% seen once. The sequenced sample consisted of PBMCs. These receptors were obtained from a woman between 40 and 55 years old in good health. Some clones in this sample may be carry-over from other donors' samples.

The chain has TRBV7-9 and TRBJ2-3; 8 bases agree with TRBD2. V was clipped by 4 bases and J by 5 bases; unmatched bases: 2. CDR3 length equals 13 residues. Germline V gene lookup returns CDR1 SEHNR and CDR2 FQNEAQ (reference sequence). The CDR3 coding sequence is TGTGCCAGCAGCTACGGGAGGGGAGATACGCAGTATTTT. It encodes CASSYGRGDTQYF.

The rearrangement uses TRBV30 and TRBJ1-5, with D perhaps TRBD1 (6 bases). There are 15 residues in the CDR3. V shed 0 bases and J shed 7 bases, with 16 bases lying between them. Germline CDR1 and CDR2: GTSNPN and SVGIG (reference sequence). CDR3 region: CAWSVMAGAGQPQHF. CDR3 coding DNA: TGTGCCTGGAGTGTAATGGCGGGGGCCGGCCAGCCCCAGCATTTT.

The chain couples TRBV5-4 to TRBJ1-2; 7 nucleotides agree with TRBD1. The CDR3 sequence is 15 residues long. The ends lost 4 bases at V and 5 bases at J; junction bases unmatched: 11. The germline V gene encodes CDR1 SGHNT and CDR2 YYREEE (reference sequence). Here the CDR3 DNA reads TGTGCCAGCAGCATAAGCACCGGGACAGCGTATGGCTACACCTTC. Translating gives CASSISTGTAYGYTF.

This chain uses TRBV10-3 with TRBJ2-7; 10 bases align to TRBD1. The CDR3 spans 15 residues. Germline trimming cut 3 bases from V and 2 bases from J; bases unmatched to any gene: 4. Germline values: CDR1 ENHRY, CDR2 SYGVKD. The CDR3 is CAISEGQGGPYEQYF. The CDR3 DNA reads as TGTGCCATCAGTGAAGGACAGGGGGGCCCCTACGAGCAGTACTTC.

V and J are TRBV11-1 and TRBJ2-5; D is uncertain. Germline loops: CDR1 SGHAT, CDR2 FQDESV (reference sequence). V was cut by 5 bases and J by 4 bases, with 11 bases left in between. The length of the CDR3 is 13 residues. CDR3 sequence reads: CASSPGLGETQYF. In DNA form, the CDR3 reads TGTGCCAGCAGCCCCGGGTTGGGAGAGACCCAGTACTTC.

The chain recombines TRBV10-3 with TRBJ1-2; possible D gene TRBD1, 6 bases. This CDR3 comprises 15 residues. CDR1 and CDR2 from the germline V gene are ENHRY and SYGVKD. V was pared by 5 bases and J by 8 bases, with 21 bases between. This CDR3 is CAISFLGGAAGGYTF. The CDR3 nucleotides read TGTGCCATCAGTTTCCTAGGGGGGGCTGCGGGCGGCTACACCTTC.

The chain employs TRBV28 and TRBJ2-4, with a possible D match to TRBD2 (7 bases). Trimming removed 4 bases from V and 11 bases from J, with 24 bases in between. CDR3 length: 16 residues. CDR1 and CDR2 (germline): MDHEN, SYDVKM. The CDR3 loop is CASSSPTLGEGGVQYF. The DNA for the CDR3 is TGTGCCAGCAGTTCACCCACTTTAGGAGAGGGGGGGGTTCAGTACTTC. The full variable domain, its missing parts supplied by reference TRBV28 and TRBJ2-4, is DVKVTQSSRYLVKRTGEKVFLECVQDMDHENMFWYRQDPGLGLRLIYFSYDVKMKEKGDIPEGYSVSREKKERFSLILESASTNQTSMYLCASSSPTLGEGGVQYFGAGTRLSVL.